This is a list of T cell receptor beta chains from one sample in a study of cytomegalovirus exposure and HLA in healthy donors. Profiled with immunoSEQ multiplex PCR; TCRdb holds only in-frame clones, not every one. The sample consists of approximately 140,000 clones, about 80% of them appearing once. The sample comprised PBMCs. The receptors come from a middle-aged man in good health and CMV-seronegative. Both conserved end residues are part of each CDR3.

v_gene | CDR3aa
TRBV6-5 | CASSYSTEHEQYF
TRBV7-9 | CASSTGQTTNEKLFF
TRBV28 | CASSLLVGEQFF
TRBV19 | CASSIAQAYEQYF
TRBV4-1 | CASSQVDGADEQYF
TRBV10-2 | CASSPGYGYGYTF
TRBV5-4 | CASSLARTGPDTQYF
TRBV2 | CASSQGQGARNIQYF
TRBV7-8 | CASSSMSDTQYF
TRBV4-1 | CASSLIGTGAEETQYF
TRBV6-5 | CASRRRGDTGELFF